The clone carrying this T cell receptor (beta chain) has a handful of counts. The antigen is undetermined. The data derive from a study of naive and memory T cell subsets. Study-level results: TCR abundance followed a power law differing between naive and memory subsets. Possibly reflecting memory cells re-expressing CD45RA, a few larger clonotypes occurred in naive repertoires, especially CD8.

Two oligonucleotides, mixed equimolar, formed the beta constant-region primer covering TRBC1 and TRBC2. Four rounds of PCR amplified the ligated cDNA using nested alpha and beta constant-region primers plus SP2. Ligation attached a single-stranded oligonucleotide with a 12-nucleotide UMI and the SP2 primer to the cDNA 3' end. TCRdb passed the UMI-ligation and nested PCR reads through MiXCR, listing each CDR3 protein once. The sample contains over 110,000 distinct CDR3 sequences, under 25% of which appear only once. CDR3 length equals 13 residues. V was trimmed by 2 bases and J by 5 bases, leaving 10 bases between them.

Source material: naive CD8+ T cells from blood. V usage is TRBV12-3 or TRBV12-4 and J usage is TRBJ2-7; D remains ambiguous. This TCR derives from a human donor in good health. CDR3: CASSLTVPHEQYF. The CDR3 DNA sequence: TGTGCCAGCAGTTTAACTGTCCCCCACGAGCAGTACTTC.